These T cell receptor beta chains were read from a single sample in a study of T cell repertoires in cytomegalovirus infection. From the reads, TCRdb called clonotypes with MiXCR, one entry per CDR3 protein. The sample lists around 740,000 distinct CDR3 sequences; roughly 36% were seen once. The sequenced material came from PBMCs. All receptors come from a human donor in good health (CMV status not recorded). Some clones in this sample may be carry-over from other donors' samples. The CDR3 runs from the conserved cysteine through the conserved F or W. D genes are given only for firm matches. The size entry is marked missing in some rows and otherwise reads once, few, many or a size class.

D gene	clone size	V gene	J gene	CDR3 DNA	CDR3 protein
TRBD2	-	TRBV10-3	TRBJ2-2	TGTGCCATCAGTGCAGGGACTAGCGGGACCGGTGAGCTGTTGTTT	CAISAGTSGTGELLF
-	-	TRBV9	TRBJ1-3	TGTGACAGCAGCGTAGGTCAGGGCTGGAGAAACACCATATATTTT	CDSSVGQGWRNTIYF
-	-	TRBV28	TRBJ1-1	TGTGCCAGCAGTTTTTGGAAGGGGAAGAACACTGAAGCTTTCTTT	CASSFWKGKNTEAFF
TRBD1	-	TRBV20-1	TRBJ1-1	TGCAGTGCGTCACAGGGGAGAAGGACTGAAGCTTTCTTT	CSASQGRRTEAFF
-	few	TRBV28	TRBJ1-1	TGTGCCAGCAGTCAACGGGCCCTTCGTATGAACACTGAAGCTTTCTTT	CASSQRALRMNTEAFF
-	many	TRBV7-2	TRBJ2-1	TGTGCCAGCAGGGAAGGGATTGAGCAGTTCTTC	CASREGIEQFF
TRBD2	few	TRBV7-2	TRBJ2-5	TGTGCCAGCAGGCTAGCGGGAGAAGAGACCCAGTACTTC	CASRLAGEETQYF
-	-	TRBV11-3	TRBJ2-2	TGTGCCAGCAGCTTAGATCACGGGAGTAACACCGGGGAGCTGTTTTTT	CASSLDHGSNTGELFF
TRBD1	few	TRBV7-9	TRBJ1-1	TGTGCCAGCAGCGGACAGGACGCCTCGGACACTGAAGCTTTCTTT	CASSGQDASDTEAFF
-	few	TRBV7-9	TRBJ2-1	TGTGCCAGCAGCTTAGCGGGAGTGGATATCTTC	CASSLAGVDIF
-	-	TRBV23-1	TRBJ2-7	TGCGCCAGCAGTCAACCCGAAGGGCAGGGGAAGGGAGAGCAGTACTTC	CASSQPEGQGKGEQYF
-	-	TRBV6-5	TRBJ2-5	TGTGCCAACAGTTTATCTGGGAGTCCCACCCAAGAGACCCAGTACTTC	CANSLSGSPTQETQYF
TRBD2	-	TRBV28	TRBJ2-7	TGTGCCAGCAGCACAACGGGGGGGAGCAACGAGCAGTACTTC	CASSTTGGSNEQYF
TRBD2	few	TRBV15	TRBJ2-1	TGTGCCACCAGCAGATCGACTAGCGGAGGCTACAATGAGCAGTTCTTC	CATSRSTSGGYNEQFF
TRBD2	many	TRBV7-2	TRBJ2-7	TGTGCCAGCAGCCTCACTAGCGGGAGCTCCTACGAGCAGTACTTC	CASSLTSGSSYEQYF
-	-	TRBV12-3/TRBV12-4	TRBJ1-2	TGTGCCAGCAAGTCCCGTGGCTACACCTTC	CASKSRGYTF
-	-	TRBV20-1	TRBJ2-3	TGCAGTGCTGGGCCAGAGGGGATGGGCACAGATACGCAGTATTTT	CSAGPEGMGTDTQYF
TRBD2	-	TRBV12-3/TRBV12-4	TRBJ2-3	TGTGCCAGCAGTTTTCTATCCGGCGGGAGAGGAGATACGCAGTCTTTT	CASSFLSGGRGDTQSF
TRBD2	-	TRBV10-3	TRBJ2-1	TGTGCCATCATACCGGGACTAGCGGGAGGTCACGAGCAGTTCTTC	CAIIPGLAGGHEQFF
-	many	TRBV28	TRBJ1-6	TGTGCCAGCAGTTTACAGGACCCCCAGCCGTCCTATAATTCACCCCTCCACTTT	CASSLQDPQPSYNSPLHF
TRBD1	-	TRBV2	TRBJ2-3	TGTGCCATCGCTAACAGGGGAAGCACAGATACGCAGTATTTT	CAIANRGSTDTQYF
TRBD2	-	TRBV29-1	TRBJ2-3	TGCAGCGTTGGAGAAGCGGGGATGGATACGCAGTATTTT	CSVGEAGMDTQYF
TRBD1	-	TRBV4-1	TRBJ1-6	TGTGCCAGCAGCCAAGATAGGGGGACAGGAGCCTCACCCCTCCACTTT	CASSQDRGTGASPLHF
TRBD2	few	TRBV6-5	TRBJ2-6	TGTGCCAGCAGTTACTCCCCAGGACTAGCGGGGGGAGCGGGGGCCAACGTCCTGACTTTC	CASSYSPGLAGGAGANVLTF
-	few	TRBV6-6	TRBJ1-6	TGTGCCAGCAGTTACTCGATGGGGACGGGGAGCTCCTATAATTCACCCCTCCACTTT	CASSYSMGTGSSYNSPLHF
-	-	TRBV5-1	TRBJ2-2	TGCGCCAGCAGCTTGGCTAAGCAGGCGAACACCGGGGAGCTGTTTTTT	CASSLAKQANTGELFF
TRBD2	-	TRBV28	TRBJ2-1	TGTGCCACCCTCAGGCGGGAGTCCAATGAGCAGTTCTTC	CATLRRESNEQFF
TRBD1	-	TRBV27	TRBJ1-5	TGTGCCAGCAGCCCCCTGGACAGGGCGGTTCAGCCCCAGCATTTT	CASSPLDRAVQPQHF
-	few	TRBV28	TRBJ1-1	TGTGCCAGCAGCTTTCACGCCTCAGGGAACACTGAAGCTTTCTTT	CASSFHASGNTEAFF
-	-	TRBV10-3	TRBJ2-7	TGTGCCACCGGAGCCAATGAGGCTTTAGACTACGAGCAGTACTTC	CATGANEALDYEQYF
TRBD2	few	TRBV6-1	TRBJ2-7	TGTGCCAGCCGGCTAGCGGGAGGGCGGGGGATGGCCGAGCAGTACTTC	CASRLAGGRGMAEQYF
TRBD2	-	TRBV11-2	TRBJ2-7	TGTGCCAGCAGCTTAGAAAGGGGGACTAGCGGCAGCTCGTACGAGCAGTACTTC	CASSLERGTSGSSYEQYF
-	few	TRBV19	TRBJ1-4	TGTGCCAGTAGTCTTGACCTAGGTTTTTTCGAAAAACTGTTTTTT	CASSLDLGFFEKLFF
TRBD2	-	TRBV20-1	TRBJ2-1	TGCAGTGCCTGGACTAGCCAGTCGTTCTTC	CSAWTSQSFF
-	few	TRBV5-6	TRBJ2-7	TGTGCCAGCAGCTTTGTGGAAGAGCAGTACTTC	CASSFVEEQYF
-	-	TRBV2	TRBJ1-1	TGTGCCAGCGACCTGAACAGGGCGCTCACTGAAGCTTTCTTT	CASDLNRALTEAFF
TRBD1	-	TRBV7-8	TRBJ2-3	TGTGCCAGCAGCTTAGCGTTTAGTGGACAGGGAATCACAGATACGCAGTATTTT	CASSLAFSGQGITDTQYF
-	-	TRBV20-1	TRBJ1-6	TGCAGTGCCAGACGGCCCAAGAGGGATAATTCACCCCTCCACTTT	CSARRPKRDNSPLHF
TRBD1	-	TRBV6-6	TRBJ1-2	TGTGCCAGCAGCCGTGACAGGGGCGGCTACACCTTC	CASSRDRGGYTF
-	once	TRBV12-3/TRBV12-4	TRBJ2-2	TGTGCCAGCAGTGTCGCTGTGGACCCCGGGGAGCTGTTTTTT	CASSVAVDPGELFF
-	once	TRBV20-1	TRBJ2-5	TGCAGTGCTGTACTACCAACGCTCCAAGAGACCCAGTACTTC	CSAVLPTLQETQYF
-	-	TRBV6-1	TRBJ2-4	TGTGCCAGCAGTGAATTGGGGGGCCTTGGTGCCAAAACCATTCCGTCCTTC	CASSELGGLGAKTIPSF
TRBD2	-	TRBV12-3/TRBV12-4	TRBJ2-1	TGTGCCAGCAGTCAGAGCGGGGGGGCTCCCAATGAGCAGTTCTTC	CASSQSGGAPNEQFF
-	few	TRBV10-3	TRBJ1-1	TGTGCCATCAGTGAGACAGGCACTGAAGCTTTCTTT	CAISETGTEAFF
-	many	TRBV7-9	TRBJ2-7	TGTGCCAGCAGCTTGCGCGACCCAGGGGACGAGCAGTACTTC	CASSLRDPGDEQYF
TRBD2	few	TRBV11-3	TRBJ2-1	TGTGCCAGCAGCTTAGATGTAGCGGGAGGGAGTAATGAGCAGTTCTTC	CASSLDVAGGSNEQFF
-	few	TRBV28	TRBJ1-2	TGTGCCAGCAGTAGCCCTAGGGGGGGGTTCAATGGCTACACCTTC	CASSSPRGGFNGYTF
-	-	TRBV29-1	TRBJ1-3	TGCAGCGTTGTCGGGTTCTCTGGAAACACCATATATTTT	CSVVGFSGNTIYF
-	-	TRBV24-1	TRBJ2-2	TGTGCCACCAGTGAAACAGAGGCCGCGAACACCGGGGAGCTGTTTTTT	CATSETEAANTGELFF
TRBD2	many	TRBV7-2	TRBJ2-7	TGTGCCAGCAGACACAGGACTAGCGGGAGTGTGAACGAGCAGTACTTC	CASRHRTSGSVNEQYF
-	-	TRBV7-6	TRBJ2-5	TGTGCCACCTCCCGGACTCAAGAGACCCAGTACTTC	CATSRTQETQYF
TRBD1	-	TRBV5-4	TRBJ1-1	TGTGCCAGCAGTACGCAGGGGGCGAGTTACACTGAAGCTTTCTTT	CASSTQGASYTEAFF
TRBD1	once	TRBV5-1	TRBJ2-1	TGCGCCAGCAGCTCACAGGGGGACGTCTCCTACAATGAGCAGTTCTTC	CASSSQGDVSYNEQFF